This T cell receptor beta chain was captured in a study of beta chain features in type 1 diabetes (dated by TCRdb to 2016 to 2018). The study in broad terms: Patients and healthy donors did not differ in mean age, gender distribution, total cell number or subset yield. Naive and central memory subsets were obtained from all 30 or so donors, but regulatory and stem cell-like memory subsets were isolated from only 8 patients and roughly 8 healthy donors. The study compared the TCRB repertoires of sorted circulating CD4+ T cell subsets in recently diagnosed type 1 diabetes patients with those in matched healthy donors. A total of approximately 110,000,000 sorted cells were examined across all samples, and a strong correlation was observed between cell number per subset and RNA yield.

All of the isolated RNA was reverse transcribed with the High Capacity cDNA Reverse Transcription Kit, so expressed TCRB transcripts were sequenced. Naive, central memory and regulatory T cell samples underwent deep immunoSEQ sequencing, averaging roughly 3.5 million total reads per sample. Sorted cells were lysed in RLT buffer, and RNA was extracted using DNase-treated RNeasy Micro or Mini kits according to cell number. Each cell subset was processed on its own to prevent cross-contamination, while patient and healthy donor samples were processed together. The immunoSEQ multiplex PCR was used to amplify TCRB sequences from cDNA, yielding 87-bp fragments that span the CDR3 region. The amplicons were sequenced using the Illumina HiSeq platform. Turning to the authors' computational methods: Synthetic template baselines were used to correct PCR bias computationally, reads within Hamming distance 2 were collapsed, and singletons that could not be merged were discarded. Reads were aligned against IMGT so that V, D and J genes, CDR3 length and insertions or deletions at six rearrangement sites could be assigned. Within each subset, clonotype counts were normalized to the number of sorted cells before true diversity and Gini coefficients were calculated with the tcR R package. The overlap coefficient, calculated on TCRB nucleotide sequences, was used to measure repertoire sharing. As a proxy for the pre-selection repertoire, out-of-frame TCRB sequences from naive cells were analyzed. TCRdb obtained this table from immuneACCESS and retained in-frame rearrangements with V and J assigned. These tables miss some clones; where compared with another copy, unresolved V genes account for less than half of the shortfall, and the remainder is unexplained. The D gene and trimming were derived from the DNA, and the V and J assignments and clone size from that table. This sample is represented by 810,000 or so clones; 17% of them were singletons. About 0.02% of the sample goes to the ten largest clones.

Looking up the germline V gene yields CDR1 KGHSH and CDR2 LQKENI. The CDR3 holds 13 amino acids from the cysteine to the phenylalanine. Just CDR3 DNA is preserved here, 39 bases in frame from base 1. Trimming removed 4 bases from V and 3 bases from J, leaving 9 bases between the germline ends. Each donor gave one peripheral blood draw, approximately 110 mL on average, collected into heparinised tubes. Naive, central memory, regulatory and stem cell-like memory CD4+ T cells were sorted on a BD FACSAria II using a panel including CD45RO, CCR7, CD25, CD127, CD95 and CD27. All sorted populations exceeded 98% purity. PBMCs were isolated right away by Lymphoprep density gradient centrifugation and were stained directly, without culture. So that batch effects would be minimized, each experiment stained and sorted samples in pairs, pairing one healthy donor with one patient. General conclusions and limits of the study: Shorter templates might have been favored by PCR, but patient and control samples were amplified and corrected together, so both groups would have been affected equally by any skew. Because the HLA sub-analyses included only small numbers of individuals, any influence of HLA type on TCRB rearrangement was left unresolved. A moderate but significant shortening of TCRB CDR3 length was observed in type 1 diabetes patients in all four CD4+ subsets. Naive, central memory and regulatory TCRB repertoires appeared more similar among patients than among healthy donors. At VDJ recombination sites, type 1 diabetes patients had fewer insertions and more deleted nucleotides, which implies abnormalities in thymic rearrangement. Because cDNA was sequenced instead of genomic DNA, activated cells with high expression could be over-represented, although the groups did not differ in activation or CD3 levels.

Only a few counts were recorded for this clone. Its antigen is not yet known. No much larger clone is present one base from it, and per-base qualities are unavailable. The chain employs TRBV18 and TRBJ1-1; TRBD1 could be the D gene, as 6 bases match. The sequence came from a woman aged 18 to 35 in good health. Specimen: naive CD4+ T cells from blood. The cell subset or site label, read with the paper, signifies: true naive CD4+ T cells. For the CDR3, the sequence is CASSQNRDTEAFF. At the DNA level, the sequence is TGTGCCAGCTCACAAAACAGGGACACTGAAGCTTTCTTT.